Shown below are 12 T cell receptor beta chains from a single sample sequenced in a study of shared clonotypes between healthy human individuals. Here immunoSEQ multiplex PCR was the method, and the copy in TCRdb shows in-frame clones only, minus some. The top ten clones hold roughly 1.5% of a sample with around 1 million clones, around three quarters of them seen once. Material for sequencing was memory CD4+ T cells sorted from blood. Subset denoted: CD45RA-negative fraction. The source is a man aged 18 to 35 in good health.

The gene calls are TRBV4-1 and TRBJ1-4; no definite D call. CDR1 MGHRA and CDR2 YSYEKL come from the germline V gene. V lost 4 bases to trimming and J lost 3 bases, with 9 bases between them. The CDR3 extends over 14 amino acids. CDR3: CASSRWGSNEKLFF. CDR3 bases: TGCGCCAGCAGCCGATGGGGTTCTAATGAAAAACTGTTTTTT.

Points on this clone: The sample carries other DNA sequences with the same CDR3. This chain connects TRBV5-1 to TRBJ2-3; D perhaps matches TRBD1 (5 bases). V was pared by 4 bases and J by 3 bases, with 9 bases between. The CDR3 is 13 residues long. Germline V gene lookup returns CDR1 SGHRS and CDR2 YFSETQ. CDR3 residues: CASSLTVTDTQYF. DNA of the CDR3: TGCGCCAGCAGCCTGACAGTAACAGATACGCAGTATTTT.

This clone was found many times. The V call is TRBV2, the J call TRBJ2-2; D possibly corresponds to TRBD2 (5 bases). The CDR3 contains 13 residues. Germline V gene sequence: CDR1 SNHLY, CDR2 FYNNEI. V lost 5 bases and J lost 7, with 11 bases in between. CDR3 sequence reads: CASSPSGFGELFF. The CDR3 DNA sequence: TGTGCCAGCAGTCCTTCGGGATTCGGGGAGCTGTTTTTT.

This clone was seen only once. This chain links TRBV21-1 with TRBJ2-4; the table's D call, TRBD1, has no DNA check behind it. TRBV21-1 is termed a pseudogene. CDR3 size: 17 residues. CDR3 sequence (DNA): TGTGCCAGCAGCAAAGGGACAATCCTAGAAGCCAAAAACATTCAGTACTTC. Protein product: CASSKGTILEAKNIQYF.

J is TRBJ1-6 and V is TRBV9; the D is unclear. CDR1 is SGDLS and CDR2 is YYNGEE in the germline V gene. The CDR3 runs 14 residues. Between the trimmed V and J ends, which lost 0 bases and 5 bases, there was a span of 6 bases. DNA of the CDR3: TGTGCCAGCAGCGTAGGCAAGGATAATTCACCCCTCCACTTT. Its translation: CASSVGKDNSPLHF. Supplemented by reference TRBV9 and TRBJ1-6, the full variable domain reads DSGVTQTPKHLITATGQRVTLRCSPRSGDLSVYWYQQSLDQGLQFLIQYYNGEERAKGNILERFSAQQFPDLHSELNLSSLELGDSALYFCASSVGKDNSPLHFGNGTRLTVT.

The genes are TRBV29-1 and TRBJ2-2; D perhaps matches TRBD1 (6 bases). The CDR3 spans 14 residues. V was clipped by 7 bases and J by 3 bases, with 15 bases between them. CDR1 and CDR2 (germline): SQVTM, ANQGSEA. CDR3: CSASTGTHTGELFF. DNA of the CDR3: TGCAGCGCGTCGACAGGAACGCACACCGGGGAGCTGTTTTTT.

About this clone itself: The identical CDR3 is also encoded by other nucleotide sequences in the sample. CDR3 amino acids: CASSRDRVYGYTF. Written as DNA, the CDR3 is TGTGCCAGCAGCAGGGACAGGGTCTATGGCTACACCTTC. The chain recombines TRBV7-2 with TRBJ1-2, with 9 bases fitting TRBD1. The CDR3 extends over 13 amino acids. V shed 5 bases and J 4 bases; nucleotides not matched to a gene: 2. Germline-derived CDR1 and CDR2 are SGHTA and FQGNSA.

This sequence joins TRBV4-1 and TRBJ1-2; D unresolved. Looked up from germline, CDR1 is MGHRA and CDR2 is YSYEKL. Trimming took 1 base from V and 7 from J, leaving 13 bases between them. This CDR3 has 14 residues. CDR3 DNA: TGCGCCAGCAGCCAAGTAGAACAGTCTTTTGGCTACACCTTC. Its translation: CASSQVEQSFGYTF.

The rearrangement links TRBV10-3 to TRBJ2-7; 13 bases are a match to TRBD2. The CDR3 length is 14 residues. The J segment lost 6 bases and the V segment lost 4 bases, leaving 3 bases of the junction unmatched. The germline V gene encodes CDR1 ENHRY and CDR2 SYGVKD. CDR3 residues: CAISGTSGSIEQYF. CDR3 in DNA: TGTGCCATCAGTGGGACTAGCGGGAGTATCGAGCAGTACTTC.

The chain has TRBV5-6 and TRBJ1-1; D uncertain. The CDR3 contains 14 residues. Looked up from germline, CDR1 is SGHDT and CDR2 is YYEEEE. Trimming took off 4 bases at V and 5 bases at J, with 15 bases between the two ends. The CDR3 reads CASSPTGERTEAFF. The CDR3 coding sequence is TGTGCCAGCAGCCCAACCGGGGAAAGAACTGAAGCTTTCTTT.

V is TRBV6-6 and J is TRBJ1-1; no clear D. V was clipped by 2 bases and J by 5 bases, with 9 bases between them. Germline V gives CDR1 MNHNY, CDR2 SVGAGI (reference sequence). The CDR3 contains 13 residues. The CDR3 DNA follows: TGTGCCAGCAGTTACAGGGAAAAGACTGAAGCTTTCTTT. Translating it yields CASSYREKTEAFF.

V and J are TRBV19 and TRBJ2-2; 9 bases align to TRBD1. The CDR3 loop spans 16 amino acids. The germline V gene encodes CDR1 LNHDA and CDR2 SQIVND (reference sequence). V dropped 7 bases and J dropped 5; count of bases not matched to a gene: 11. The DNA for the CDR3 is TGTGCCAGTATCTATTCCGGGACAGGGTTAACCGGGGAGCTGTTTTTT. Its translation is CASIYSGTGLTGELFF.